This TCR beta chain comes out of a study of blood T cell repertoires in COVID-19. Source study methods: The assay estimated nucleated cells by amplifying reference gene primers. Sequenced by immunoSEQ multiplex PCR; TCRdb stores in-frame clones only, minus some. The DNA gave D and trimming, while V, J and clone size come from that table. The data show 150,000 or so clones, with around nine tenths seen just once and about 1.6% held by the top ten. CDR3 length: 14 amino acids. The J segment lost 4 bases and the V segment lost 5 bases, leaving 6 bases of the junction unmatched. Germline CDR1 and CDR2: SGHTA and FQGTGA.

Sequencing was done on a sample of peripheral blood. This receptor was taken from an older woman with acute or convalescent COVID-19. The V and J genes are TRBV7-3 and TRBJ1-2; TRBD1 aligns across 8 bases. CDR3 sequence reads: CASSAGQGGYGYTF. The CDR3 DNA is TGTGCCAGCAGCGCCGGACAGGGAGGCTATGGCTACACCTTC.